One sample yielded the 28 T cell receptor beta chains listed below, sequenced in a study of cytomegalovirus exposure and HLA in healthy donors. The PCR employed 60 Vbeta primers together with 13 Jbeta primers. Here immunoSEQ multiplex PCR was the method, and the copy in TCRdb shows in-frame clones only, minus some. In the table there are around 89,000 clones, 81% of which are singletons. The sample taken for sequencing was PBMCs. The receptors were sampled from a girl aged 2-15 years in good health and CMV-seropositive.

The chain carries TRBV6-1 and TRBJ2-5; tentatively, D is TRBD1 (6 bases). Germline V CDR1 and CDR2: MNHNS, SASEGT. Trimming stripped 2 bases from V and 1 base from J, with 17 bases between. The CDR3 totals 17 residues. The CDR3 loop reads CASSERAQGLIQETQYF. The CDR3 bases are TGTGCCAGCAGTGAAAGGGCACAGGGCTTAATCCAAGAGACCCAGTACTTC.

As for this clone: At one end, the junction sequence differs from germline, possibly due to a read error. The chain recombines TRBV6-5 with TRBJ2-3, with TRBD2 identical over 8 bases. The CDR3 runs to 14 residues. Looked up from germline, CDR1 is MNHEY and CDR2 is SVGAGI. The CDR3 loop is CASRPGTSTETQYF. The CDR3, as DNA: TGTGCCAGCAGACCCGGGACTAGTACAGAAACGCAGTATTTT.

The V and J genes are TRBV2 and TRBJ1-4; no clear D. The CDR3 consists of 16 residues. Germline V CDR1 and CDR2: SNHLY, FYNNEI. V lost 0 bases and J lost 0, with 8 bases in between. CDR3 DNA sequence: TGTGCCAGCAGTGAAGCAGAGCAAACAACTAATGAAAAACTGTTTTTT. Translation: CASSEAEQTTNEKLFF.

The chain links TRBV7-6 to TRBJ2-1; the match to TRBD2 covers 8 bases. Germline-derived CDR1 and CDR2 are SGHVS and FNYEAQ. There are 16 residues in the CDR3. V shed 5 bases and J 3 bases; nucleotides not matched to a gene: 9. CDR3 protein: CASSLTGGLNYNEQFF. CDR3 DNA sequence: TGTGCCAGCAGCCTAACGGGGGGGCTAAACTACAATGAGCAGTTCTTC.

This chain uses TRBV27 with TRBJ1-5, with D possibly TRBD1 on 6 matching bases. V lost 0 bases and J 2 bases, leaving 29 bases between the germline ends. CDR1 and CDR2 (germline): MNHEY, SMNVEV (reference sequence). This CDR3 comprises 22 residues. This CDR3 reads CASSLSTFNRVGYSIGNQPQHF. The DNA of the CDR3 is TGTGCCAGCAGTTTATCGACTTTTAACAGGGTAGGGTATAGTATTGGCAATCAGCCCCAGCATTTT.

The DNA for the CDR3 is TGCGCCAGCAGCTTGGCGGGAGCCCCAGATACGCAGTATTTT. Translated: CASSLAGAPDTQYF. The rearrangement joins TRBV5-1 to TRBJ2-3; D is perhaps TRBD2 (6 bases). Germline V gives CDR1 SGHRS, CDR2 YFSETQ. Trimming shortened V by 0 bases and J by 4 bases, and 9 bases separated the two germline ends. This CDR3 comprises 14 residues.

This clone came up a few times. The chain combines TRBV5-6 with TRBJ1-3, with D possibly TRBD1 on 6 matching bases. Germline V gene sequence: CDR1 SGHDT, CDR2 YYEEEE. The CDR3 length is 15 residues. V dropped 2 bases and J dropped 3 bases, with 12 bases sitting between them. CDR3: CASSFGGALGNTIYF. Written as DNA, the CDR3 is TGTGCCAGCAGCTTTGGGGGGGCGCTTGGAAACACCATATATTTT.

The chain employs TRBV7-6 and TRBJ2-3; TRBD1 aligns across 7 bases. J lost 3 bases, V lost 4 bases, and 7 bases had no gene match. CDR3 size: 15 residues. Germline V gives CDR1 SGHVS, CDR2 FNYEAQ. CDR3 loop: CASSSTGQSTDTQYF. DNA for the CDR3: TGTGCCAGCAGCTCCACGGGACAGTCAACAGATACGCAGTATTTT.

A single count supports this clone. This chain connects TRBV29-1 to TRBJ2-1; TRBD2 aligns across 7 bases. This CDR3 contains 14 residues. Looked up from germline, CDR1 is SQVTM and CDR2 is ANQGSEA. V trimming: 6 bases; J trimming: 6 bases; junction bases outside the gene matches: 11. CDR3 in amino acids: CSVNLGTKTNEQFF. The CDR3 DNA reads TGCAGCGTGAATCTCGGGACTAAAACCAATGAGCAGTTCTTC.

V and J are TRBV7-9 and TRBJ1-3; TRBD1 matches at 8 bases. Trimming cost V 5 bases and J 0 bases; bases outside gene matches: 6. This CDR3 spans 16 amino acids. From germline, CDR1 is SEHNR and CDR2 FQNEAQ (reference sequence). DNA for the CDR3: TGTGCCAGCAGCCAGGACAGGGTGAGCTCTGGAAACACCATATATTTT. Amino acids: CASSQDRVSSGNTIYF.

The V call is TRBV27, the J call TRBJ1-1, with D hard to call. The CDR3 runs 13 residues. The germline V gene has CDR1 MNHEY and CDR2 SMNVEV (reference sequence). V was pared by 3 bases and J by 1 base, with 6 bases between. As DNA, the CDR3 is TGTGCCAGCAGTTTCTCTAGGAACACTGAAGCTTTCTTT. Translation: CASSFSRNTEAFF.

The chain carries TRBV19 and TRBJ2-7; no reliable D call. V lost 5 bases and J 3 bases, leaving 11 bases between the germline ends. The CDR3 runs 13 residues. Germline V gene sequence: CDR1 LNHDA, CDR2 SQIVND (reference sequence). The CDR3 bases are TGTGCCAGTAGTGCTCCCTCCGGCTACGAGCAGTACTTC. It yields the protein CASSAPSGYEQYF.

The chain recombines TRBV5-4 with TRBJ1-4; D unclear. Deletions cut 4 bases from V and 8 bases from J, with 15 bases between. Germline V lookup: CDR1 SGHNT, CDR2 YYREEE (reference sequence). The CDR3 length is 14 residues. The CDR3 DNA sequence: TGTGCCAGCAGCCTGGGCCCTCAGGAAGAAAAACTGTTTTTT. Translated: CASSLGPQEEKLFF.

This CDR3 reads CASSLGLAGGITDTQYF. The CDR3 nucleotides are TGTGCCAGCAGCCTGGGACTAGCGGGAGGAATCACAGATACGCAGTATTTT. V is TRBV4-2 and J is TRBJ2-3, with 15 bases that match TRBD2. Germline CDR1 and CDR2: LGHNA and YNFKEQ. The CDR3 is made up of 17 amino acids. The V and J ends lost 4 bases and 2 bases, in that order; junction bases with no gene match: 4.

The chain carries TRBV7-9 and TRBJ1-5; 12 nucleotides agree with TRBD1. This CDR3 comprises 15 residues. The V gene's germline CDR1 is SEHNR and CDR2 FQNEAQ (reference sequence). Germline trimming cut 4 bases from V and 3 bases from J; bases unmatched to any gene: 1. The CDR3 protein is CASSWGQGANQPQHF. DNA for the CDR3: TGTGCCAGCAGCTGGGGACAGGGGGCCAATCAGCCCCAGCATTTT.

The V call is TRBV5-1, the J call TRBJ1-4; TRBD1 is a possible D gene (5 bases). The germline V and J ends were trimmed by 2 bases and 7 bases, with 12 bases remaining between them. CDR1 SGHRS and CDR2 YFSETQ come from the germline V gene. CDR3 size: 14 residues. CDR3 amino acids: CASSFSGLGEKLFF. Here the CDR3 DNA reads TGCGCCAGCAGCTTTTCAGGGTTAGGTGAAAAACTGTTTTTT.

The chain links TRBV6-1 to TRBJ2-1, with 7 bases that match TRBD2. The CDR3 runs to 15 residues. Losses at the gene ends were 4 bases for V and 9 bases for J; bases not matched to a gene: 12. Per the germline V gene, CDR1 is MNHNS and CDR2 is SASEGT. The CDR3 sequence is CASSASRAPGGEQFF. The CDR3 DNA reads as TGTGCCAGCAGTGCGTCGAGGGCCCCGGGGGGTGAGCAGTTCTTC.

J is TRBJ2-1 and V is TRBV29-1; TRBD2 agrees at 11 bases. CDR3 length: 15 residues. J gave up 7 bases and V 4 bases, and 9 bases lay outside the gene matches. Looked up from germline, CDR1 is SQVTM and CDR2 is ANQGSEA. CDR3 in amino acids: CSVGLAGLRGNEQFF. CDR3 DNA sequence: TGCAGCGTTGGACTAGCGGGACTCCGAGGGAATGAGCAGTTCTTC.

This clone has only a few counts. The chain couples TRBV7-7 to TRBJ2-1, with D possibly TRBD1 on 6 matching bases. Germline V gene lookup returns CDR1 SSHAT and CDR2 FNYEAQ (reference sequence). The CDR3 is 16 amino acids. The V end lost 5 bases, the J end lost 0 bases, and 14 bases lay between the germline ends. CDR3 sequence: CASSRSSDSSYNEQFF. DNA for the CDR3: TGTGCCAGCAGCCGATCCTCGGACAGCTCCTACAATGAGCAGTTCTTC.

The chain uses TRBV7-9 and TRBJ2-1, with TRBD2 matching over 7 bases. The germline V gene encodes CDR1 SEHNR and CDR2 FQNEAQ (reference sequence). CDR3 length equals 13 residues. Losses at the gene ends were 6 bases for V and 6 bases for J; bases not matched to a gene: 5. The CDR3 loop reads CASRPAGVNEQFF. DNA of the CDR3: TGTGCCAGCAGACCCGCGGGGGTCAATGAGCAGTTCTTC.

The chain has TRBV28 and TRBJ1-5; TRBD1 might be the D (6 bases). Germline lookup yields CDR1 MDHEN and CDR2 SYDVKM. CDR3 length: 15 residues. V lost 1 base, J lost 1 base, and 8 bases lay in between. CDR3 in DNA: TGTGCCAGCAGTTTATTCACAGGGAGCAATCAGCCCCAGCATTTT. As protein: CASSLFTGSNQPQHF.

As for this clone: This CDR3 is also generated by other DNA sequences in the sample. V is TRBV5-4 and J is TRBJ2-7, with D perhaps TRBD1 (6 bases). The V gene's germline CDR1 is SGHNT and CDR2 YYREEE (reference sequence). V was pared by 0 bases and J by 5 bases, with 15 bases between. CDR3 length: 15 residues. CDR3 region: CASSLDSTGSDEQYF. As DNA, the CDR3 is TGTGCCAGCAGCTTGGATTCCACAGGGTCCGACGAGCAGTACTTC.

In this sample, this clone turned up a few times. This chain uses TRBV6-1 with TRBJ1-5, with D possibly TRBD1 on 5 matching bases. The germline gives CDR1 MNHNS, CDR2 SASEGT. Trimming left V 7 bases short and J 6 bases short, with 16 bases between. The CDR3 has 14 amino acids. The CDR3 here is CASTSAGVRQPQHF. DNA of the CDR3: TGTGCCAGCACGTCGGCGGGGGTTCGTCAGCCCCAGCATTTT.

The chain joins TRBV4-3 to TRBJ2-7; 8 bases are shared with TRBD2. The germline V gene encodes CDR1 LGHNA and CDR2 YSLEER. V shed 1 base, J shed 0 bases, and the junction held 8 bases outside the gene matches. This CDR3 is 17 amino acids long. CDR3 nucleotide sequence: TGCGCCAGCAGCCAAGCAATACTAGCGGCGAGCTCCTACGAGCAGTACTTC. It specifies CASSQAILAASSYEQYF.

The CDR3 reads CASSLVLGVGTEAFF. The DNA for the CDR3 is TGTGCCAGCAGCTTAGTCTTGGGAGTGGGGACTGAAGCTTTCTTT. This rearrangement joins TRBV7-9 to TRBJ1-1, with unresolved D. The germline V gene encodes CDR1 SEHNR and CDR2 FQNEAQ (reference sequence). Trimming removed 1 base from V and 5 bases from J, with 14 bases in between. CDR3 length equals 15 residues.

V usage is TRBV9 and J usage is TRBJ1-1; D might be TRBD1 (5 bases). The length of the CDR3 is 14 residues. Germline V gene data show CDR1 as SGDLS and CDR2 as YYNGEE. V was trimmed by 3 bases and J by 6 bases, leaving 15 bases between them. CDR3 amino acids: CASSAGGVIPEAFF. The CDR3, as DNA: TGTGCCAGCAGCGCCGGAGGGGTGATCCCTGAAGCTTTCTTT.

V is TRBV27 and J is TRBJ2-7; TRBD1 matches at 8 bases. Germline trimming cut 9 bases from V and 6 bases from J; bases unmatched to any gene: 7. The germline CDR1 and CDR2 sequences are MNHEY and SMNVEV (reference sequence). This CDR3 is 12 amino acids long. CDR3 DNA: TGTGCCAGTGGACAGGGAACAATCGAGCAGTACTTC. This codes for CASGQGTIEQYF.

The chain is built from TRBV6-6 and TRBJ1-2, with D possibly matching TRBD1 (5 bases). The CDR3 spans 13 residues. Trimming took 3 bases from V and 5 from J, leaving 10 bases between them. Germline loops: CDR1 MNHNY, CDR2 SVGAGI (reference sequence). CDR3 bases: TGTGCCAGCAGTTATGATCCAGGGTATGGCTACACCTTC. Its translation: CASSYDPGYGYTF.